Below, 28 T cell receptor beta chains from the same sample are listed, as sequenced in a study of blood T cells in healthy people across ages. A sample-barcoded 5' primer and a J-beta primer mix were used in a second PCR of roughly 7 to 12 cycles. In TCRdb, the 5' RACE reads were re-called with MiXCR into one record per CDR3 protein. The sample lists around 900,000 distinct CDR3 sequences, more than 25% seen once, with 17% in the top ten. Sequencing input: blood. These receptors came from a woman older than 75 in good health.

About this clonotype: This sequence may be a read error, since a much larger clone differs from it by one base. This sequence joins TRBV10-3 and TRBJ2-5, with D unresolved. Per the germline V gene, CDR1 is ENHRY and CDR2 is SYGVKD. There are 14 residues in the CDR3. The DNA for the CDR3 is TGTGCCATCAGTCGTGAAGGGCAACGAGAGGCCCAGTACTTC. The encoded protein is CAISREGQREAQYF.

This clonotype was detected many times. This chain links TRBV7-9 with TRBJ2-1; D is possibly TRBD1 (6 bases). Looked up from germline, CDR1 is SEHNR and CDR2 is FQNEAQ (reference sequence). The germline V and J ends were trimmed by 4 bases and 8 bases, with 12 bases remaining between them. This CDR3 has 13 residues. Written as DNA, the CDR3 is TGTGCCAGCAGCTCACAGGGCCTCGATGAGCAGTTCTTC. Translated: CASSSQGLDEQFF.

This clonotype was detected a few times. A much more abundant neighbour one base away suggests this may be a read error. The genes are TRBV10-3 and TRBJ2-5; D remains unclear. The CDR3 totals 14 residues. The germline V and J ends were trimmed by 6 bases and 2 bases, with 13 bases remaining between them. Germline V CDR1 and CDR2: ENHRY, SYGVKD. CDR3 nucleotides: TGTGCCATCAGGGAACCGGTCCTACAAGAGACCCAGTACTTC. Translation gives CAIREPVLQETQYF.

V is TRBV27 and J is TRBJ1-1, with D perhaps matching TRBD1 (6 bases). From germline, CDR1 is MNHEY and CDR2 SMNVEV (reference sequence). CDR3 length: 13 residues. V was cut by 2 bases and J by 6 bases, with 10 bases left in between. As DNA, the CDR3 is TGTGCCAGCAGTTTACGGGGGGCGGCTGAAGCTTTCTTT. It is translated as CASSLRGAAEAFF.

The CDR3 DNA reads TGCGCCAGCAGCCGGGATGGGGCCACTTACTATGGCTACACCTTC. Its protein is CASSRDGATYYGYTF. This chain joins TRBV4-1 and TRBJ1-2; tentative D call: TRBD1 (5 bases). V was pared by 4 bases and J by 3 bases, with 15 bases between. CDR3 size: 15 residues. The germline V gene encodes CDR1 MGHRA and CDR2 YSYEKL.

The rearrangement joins TRBV5-1 to TRBJ2-3; the match to TRBD2 covers 11 bases. Losses at the gene ends were 1 base for V and 2 bases for J; bases not matched to a gene: 3. Germline-derived CDR1 and CDR2 are SGHRS and YFSETQ. This CDR3 contains 16 residues. This CDR3 is CASSLPTSGTTDTQYF. For the CDR3, the DNA is TGCGCCAGCAGCTTGCCGACTAGCGGGACCACAGATACGCAGTATTTT.

There are many counts of this clonotype. CDR3 sequence reads: CASRTDRVLYEQYF. CDR3 DNA sequence: TGTGCCAGCAGAACCGACAGGGTCCTCTACGAGCAGTACTTC. The chain has TRBV28 and TRBJ2-7; 7 bases match TRBD1. The CDR3 loop spans 14 amino acids. The ends lost 6 bases at V and 3 bases at J; junction bases unmatched: 8. The germline CDR1 and CDR2 sequences are MDHEN and SYDVKM.

V is TRBV10-3 and J is TRBJ2-3, with TRBD2 matching over 8 bases. The CDR3 is 15 amino acids. With V trimmed by 5 bases and J by 6 bases, 10 bases remained unmatched. Germline CDR1 and CDR2: ENHRY and SYGVKD. The CDR3 region has the DNA TGTGCCATCAGTCAAAACGGGGGGGCTGGGGATACGCAGTATTTT. Protein: CAISQNGGAGDTQYF.

This clonotype appeared many times. The V call is TRBV11-2, the J call TRBJ2-5; TRBD1 matches 7 bases. The length of the CDR3 is 13 residues. Germline V lookup: CDR1 SGHAT, CDR2 FQNNGV. V lost 4 bases and J lost 6; bases outside the gene matches: 5. Here the CDR3 DNA reads TGTGCCAGCAGCTCGACAGGGACGAAGACCCAGTACTTC. This translates into CASSSTGTKTQYF.

Note on this clonotype: Given a much more abundant clone one base away, this may be a read error. The CDR3 region is CASIPTGGPSYGYTF. In DNA form, the CDR3 reads TGTGCCAGCATCCCGACAGGGGGTCCTAGCTATGGCTACACCTTC. This rearrangement joins TRBV12-3 or TRBV12-4 to TRBJ1-2; 9 bases are shared with TRBD1. The CDR3 has 15 amino acids. V dropped 7 bases and J dropped 4; count of bases not matched to a gene: 10.

As for this clonotype: A much larger clone differs by one base, so this may be a read error. This chain's CDR3 is CSVGGQGVYNEQFF. The CDR3 nucleotides are TGCAGTGTGGGGGGACAGGGTGTGTACAATGAGCAGTTCTTC. V and J are TRBV20-1 and TRBJ2-1; 9 nucleotides align to TRBD1. Trimming at V came to 7 bases and at J to 4 bases, leaving 8 bases not matched to a gene. CDR3 size: 14 residues. Per germline, CDR1 DFQATT and CDR2 SNEGSKA (reference sequence).

This clonotype was seen a handful of times. V gene TRBV5-6 combines with J gene TRBJ2-7, with 7 bases identical to TRBD1. The CDR3 is 16 amino acids. After removal of 4 bases from V and 1 base from J, the junction contained 11 bases not matched to a gene. CDR1 and CDR2 (germline): SGHDT, YYEEEE. The CDR3 region has the DNA TGTGCCAGCAGCCAATCGACAGGGAGCAGGTCCTACGAGCAGTACTTC. This translates into CASSQSTGSRSYEQYF.

This clonotype was detected only a few times. A much larger clone lies a single base off, so this may be a read error. As DNA, the CDR3 is TGTGCCACCAGTGACAGCGGGGTCGTAGAGGCCCAGTACTTC. Protein: CATSDSGVVEAQYF. This chain joins TRBV24-1 and TRBJ2-7, with 7 bases aligning to TRBD2. The CDR3 is made up of 14 amino acids. Germline assignment: CDR1 KGHDR and CDR2 SFDVKD. V trimming: 4 bases; J trimming: 10 bases; junction bases outside the gene matches: 12.

This chain uses TRBV7-2 with TRBJ1-1; a possible D gene is TRBD1 (6 bases). V was pared by 4 bases and J by 1 base, with 19 bases between. The V gene's germline CDR1 is SGHTA and CDR2 FQGNSA. This CDR3 is 17 amino acids long. DNA of the CDR3: TGTGCCAGCAGCTCCTCTCAGGGGAGGGGAAGGAACACTGAAGCTTTCTTT. This encodes CASSSSQGRGRNTEAFF.

This clonotype was seen at least ten times. This chain connects TRBV9 to TRBJ2-7; D gene unclear. Germline assignment: CDR1 SGDLS and CDR2 YYNGEE. Deletions cut 3 bases from V and 7 bases from J, with 14 bases between. This CDR3 has 13 residues. The CDR3 coding sequence is TGTGCCAGCAGCGGAGGCAGCCTTAGGGAGCAGTACTTC. Translation gives CASSGGSLREQYF.

V is TRBV5-1 and J is TRBJ2-5; perhaps TRBD2 as D (5 bases). In germline, CDR1 is SGHRS, CDR2 YFSETQ. V was shortened by 3 bases and J by 3 bases, with 12 bases between the two germline ends. The CDR3 length is 14 residues. The CDR3 coding sequence is TGCGCCAGCAGCTGGGTACCGGGGAAAGAGACCCAGTACTTC. Amino acid sequence: CASSWVPGKETQYF.

The J gene is TRBJ2-1, the V gene TRBV12-5; 8 positions agree with TRBD2. This CDR3 has 19 amino acids. V was pared by 0 bases and J by 0 bases, with 10 bases of the junction left unmatched. Germline CDR1 and CDR2: LGHNT and FRNRAP. The CDR3 coding sequence is TGTGCTAGTGGTTTGGTACAACCTAGCGGGTATAGCTCCTACAATGAGCAGTTCTTC. Protein: CASGLVQPSGYSSYNEQFF.

This clonotype was observed many times. The chain recombines TRBV7-9 with TRBJ2-6; D is unresolved. CDR3 length: 16 residues. The germline gives CDR1 SEHNR, CDR2 FQNEAQ (reference sequence). V lost 5 bases and J 0 bases, leaving 11 bases between the germline ends. The DNA for the CDR3 is TGTGCCAGCAGCCTTAGAGGTGGCTCTGGGGCCAACGTCCTGACTTTC. It is translated as CASSLRGGSGANVLTF.

This clonotype was recorded many times. The chain uses TRBV5-6 and TRBJ2-3; 15 bases are a match to TRBD2. The CDR3 runs to 17 residues. Germline CDR1 SGHDT, CDR2 YYEEEE. The V gene end was trimmed by 4 bases and the J gene end by 6 bases; junction bases not matched to a gene: 9. CDR3 protein: CASSNAWTSGGADTQYF. The CDR3 bases are TGTGCCAGCAGCAACGCCTGGACTAGCGGGGGGGCCGATACGCAGTATTTT.

This chain joins TRBV21-1 and TRBJ2-5; the table's TRBD2 call for D was not verified on the DNA. TRBV21-1 is classified as a pseudogene. The CDR3 loop spans 13 amino acids. The CDR3 coding sequence is TGTGCCAGCAGCATCGGGCCCGAGGAGATCCAGTACTTC. It specifies CASSIGPEEIQYF.

Here the CDR3 DNA reads TGTGCCAGCAGTTGGACAGGGGGCCCTTACACTGAAGCTTTCTTT. Translated, it gives CASSWTGGPYTEAFF. The chain couples TRBV12-3 or TRBV12-4 to TRBJ1-1; 11 nucleotides agree with TRBD1. The length of the CDR3 is 15 residues. V trimming: 4 bases; J trimming: 3 bases; junction bases outside the gene matches: 4.

V and J are TRBV9 and TRBJ1-2, with 11 bases aligning to TRBD1. This CDR3 region has 21 residues. J was trimmed by 7 bases and V by 0 bases; bases with no gene match: 23. CDR1 and CDR2 (germline): SGDLS, YYNGEE. The DNA of the CDR3 is TGTGCCAGCAGCGTAGTCCCGAGGGGGGCTCGGACAGGGGGCGCGTTAAGTGGCTACACCTTC. Translating gives CASSVVPRGARTGGALSGYTF.

The chain carries TRBV7-2 and TRBJ2-1; D unclear. The V gene lost 4 bases and the J gene lost 3 bases, with 10 bases spanning the gap. Germline V gene lookup returns CDR1 SGHTA and CDR2 FQGNSA. The CDR3 extends over 14 amino acids. The CDR3 DNA sequence: TGTGCCAGCAGCTGCGCGCGGAACTACAATGAGCAGTTCTTC. Residues: CASSCARNYNEQFF.

The chain uses TRBV12-3 or TRBV12-4 and TRBJ2-2, with 7 nucleotides matching TRBD1. J gave up 1 base and V 3 bases, and 5 bases lay outside the gene matches. The CDR3 loop spans 16 amino acids. Here the CDR3 DNA reads TGTGCCAGCAGTTTCGCCGGGACAGAGAACACCGGGGAGCTGTTTTTT. It specifies CASSFAGTENTGELFF.

The rearrangement joins TRBV2 to TRBJ2-5; a possible D gene is TRBD1 (6 bases). This CDR3 is built from 15 residues. V was pared by 5 bases and J by 5 bases, with 18 bases between. CDR1 is SNHLY, CDR2 FYNNEI, per germline. CDR3 nucleotide sequence: TGTGCCAGCAGTCCCCCATCAGGGGCACGGGAGACCCAGTACTTC. Its protein is CASSPPSGARETQYF.

The sample holds a few counts of this clonotype. The gene calls are TRBV5-6 and TRBJ2-3, with D possibly being TRBD2 (6 bases). There are 17 residues in the CDR3. V lost 1 base and J lost 3, with 18 bases in between. Germline V gene sequence: CDR1 SGHDT, CDR2 YYEEEE. In DNA, the CDR3 is TGTGCCAGCAGCTTGTGGGGACTGCACCAAACGACAGATACGCAGTATTTT. Translated: CASSLWGLHQTTDTQYF.

This chain uses TRBV18 with TRBJ2-3; 7 nucleotides agree with TRBD2. The CDR3 covers 14 residues. Germline loops: CDR1 KGHSH, CDR2 LQKENI. Trimming removed 6 bases from V and 3 bases from J; junction bases left unmatched: 6. The CDR3 DNA reads TGTGCCAGCTCCAGGGACTACGCTACAGATACGCAGTATTTT. This codes for CASSRDYATDTQYF.

This clonotype was seen a handful of times. The chain employs TRBV7-2 and TRBJ2-1; 7 bases are a match to TRBD2. The J call is in doubt because the DNA end fits TRBJ2-7 better. Germline CDR1 is SGHTA and CDR2 is FQGNSA. The CDR3 is 17 residues long. CDR3 DNA sequence: TGTGCCAGCAGCCCCTGGCCTAGCGGAAGCTCCTACAATGAGCAGTACTTC. Its protein product is CASSPWPSGSSYNEQYF.